This T cell receptor (beta chain) is from a study of blood T cell repertoires in COVID-19. Study-level background: Italy, Spain and the United States were the sources of the convalescent and acute COVID-19 samples. Sample material is recorded as cDNA or gDNA derived from T cells, B-cell-depleted T cells, or PBMCs.

V gave up 4 bases and J gave up 7 bases; unmatched junction bases: 6. The CDR3 spans 15 residues. CDR1 and CDR2 (germline): SGHRS, YFSETQ. Seattle researchers signed up patients amid active infection and tracked them longitudinally. Per the original data handling: Quantification of nucleated cells was approximated via reference gene primer amplification. Repertoires were generated with immunoSEQ multiplex PCR, while TCRdb's copy carries only in-frame clones and drops some. The DNA gave D and trimming, while V, J and clone size come from that table. The data hold around 40,000 clones, with roughly 87% observed a single time.

Sequencing was performed on peripheral blood. The rearrangement links TRBV5-1 to TRBJ1-4; 11 nucleotides match TRBD1. The clonotype was recovered from a man aged 55 to 69 with COVID-19, enrolled during active disease. CDR3 nucleotides: TGCGCCAGCAGCATACCGGGACAGGGGGGTGAAAAACTGTTTTTT. This gives the protein CASSIPGQGGEKLFF.